This paragraph covers one TCR beta chain sequence. Its target is not known. These data originate in a study of shared clonotypes between healthy human individuals. Overall study results and limits: In this cohort, only blood was sampled, and tissue repertoires likely differ. In contrast to clonotypes shared by all four donors, non-shared clonotypes had lower generation probabilities.

Recent acute infections and vaccinations were absent in the healthy HIV-negative adult donors. CDR3 length equals 13 residues. The V and J ends lost 4 bases and 3 bases, in that order; junction bases with no gene match: 2. CDR1 is SGHRS, CDR2 YFSETQ, per germline. Using immunoSEQ multiplex PCR, the repertoire was profiled, and TCRdb retains in-frame clones only, with some absent. The sample carries under 550,000 clones, 90% to 96% recorded once. The sample comprised naive CD4+ T cells sorted from blood. Indicated subset: CD45RA+ positively selected. The chain couples TRBV5-1 to TRBJ2-3, with 7 bases aligning to TRBD2. The source is a woman aged 25 to 39 in good health. CDR3 amino acids: CASSQGGTDTQYF. The CDR3 DNA reads TGCGCCAGCAGCCAGGGAGGGACAGATACGCAGTATTTT.